The source of this TCR beta chain is a study of cytomegalovirus exposure and HLA in healthy donors. Study-level findings and limits: Subsequent analysis revealed that first-cohort TCR clusters tended to co-occur in the 120 or so validation repertoires.

A remark on this clone: As yet, its antigen is unknown.

Clones were sequenced by immunoSEQ multiplex PCR, and TCRdb holds only the in-frame ones, with some missing. The data contain approximately 130,000 clones, around 90% of them seen just once; the ten biggest clones take up about 1.9%. The CDR3 totals 15 residues. Germline V gene data show CDR1 as MNHEY and CDR2 as SVGAGI. J lost 8 bases, V lost 5 bases, and 14 bases had no gene match. The specimen was PBMCs. The chain joins TRBV6-5 to TRBJ1-2; 7 nucleotides align to TRBD1. This sequence originates from a woman between 18 and 29 years old in good health and CMV-seronegative. The CDR3 reads CASSRTQGTAVGYTF. CDR3 nucleotide sequence: TGTGCCAGCAGTCGAACACAGGGGACGGCGGTAGGCTACACCTTC.